The 22 T cell receptor beta chains below were found in one sample sequenced in a study of cytomegalovirus exposure and HLA in healthy donors. The PCR had 60 Vbeta and 13 Jbeta primers. Some clones are missing from TCRdb's copy, which holds only in-frame ones; the method was immunoSEQ multiplex PCR. The sample has 250,000 to 350,000 clones, 80% seen once. The sequenced material came from PBMCs. Receptors were obtained from a girl aged 2 to 9 in good health and CMV-seronegative.

In nucleotides, the CDR3 is TGTGCCAGCAGCGCTGGACAGGGTCTGTATGGCTACACCTTC. Amino acid sequence: CASSAGQGLYGYTF. The chain employs TRBV5-4 and TRBJ1-2; 8 bases are shared with TRBD1. V gave up 4 bases and J gave up 5 bases; unmatched junction bases: 7. CDR3 size: 14 residues. The germline gives CDR1 SGHNT, CDR2 YYREEE (reference sequence). Variable domain in full (rest from reference TRBV5-4 and TRBJ1-2): ETGVTQSPTHLIKTRGQQVTLRCSSQSGHNTVSWYQQALGQGPQFIFQYYREEENGRGNFPPRFSGLQFPNYSSELNVNALELDDSALYLCASSAGQGLYGYTFGSGTRLTVV.

V is TRBV2 and J is TRBJ2-5; D gene uncertain. CDR3 size: 12 residues. Germline-derived CDR1 and CDR2 are SNHLY and FYNNEI. V was pared by 11 bases and J by 0 bases, with 10 bases between. The CDR3 spells CAGRRDQETQYF. CDR3 nucleotide sequence: TGTGCCGGTAGACGGGACCAAGAGACCCAGTACTTC.

This clone was picked up a small number of times. The V call is TRBV21-1, the J call TRBJ1-5; TRBD1 is the table's D call and was not checked against the DNA. TRBV21-1 is shown as a pseudogene. This CDR3 contains 15 residues. As DNA, the CDR3 is TGTGCCAGCAGCAAAACGGGACAGAGGTGTCAGCCCCAGCATTTT. The encoded protein is CASSKTGQRCQPQHF.

The chain joins TRBV29-1 to TRBJ2-7; D is possibly TRBD1 (5 bases). V gave up 4 bases and J gave up 0 bases, with 13 bases separating them. The CDR3 runs to 14 residues. Per the germline V gene, CDR1 is SQVTM and CDR2 is ANQGSEA. CDR3 DNA sequence: TGCAGCGTTGCGACAGAGGCTTACTCCTACGAGCAGTACTTC. It translates to CSVATEAYSYEQYF.

The rearrangement joins TRBV30 to TRBJ1-2; a possible D gene is TRBD1 (5 bases). Trimming pared 4 bases from V and 3 bases from J, leaving 15 bases between. The germline V gene encodes CDR1 GTSNPN and CDR2 SVGIG (reference sequence). The CDR3 is 14 amino acids. Written as DNA, the CDR3 is TGTGCCTGGATCCCCCCGGGGGTATACTATGGCTACACCTTC. As protein: CAWIPPGVYYGYTF.

This clone was seen a few times. This chain links TRBV9 with TRBJ2-1; 12 nucleotides line up with TRBD2. V was pared by 0 bases and J by 4 bases, with 2 bases of the junction left unmatched. The CDR3 loop spans 16 amino acids. CDR1 is SGDLS and CDR2 is YYNGEE in the germline V gene. The CDR3 DNA reads as TGTGCCAGCAGCGTAGATCTAGCGGGAGGGTACAATGAGCAGTTCTTC. It translates to CASSVDLAGGYNEQFF.

The V gene is TRBV10-2, the J gene TRBJ2-5; D perhaps matches TRBD1 (6 bases). This CDR3 contains 13 residues. Germline lookup yields CDR1 WSHSY and CDR2 SAAADI. The V and J ends lost 5 bases and 3 bases respectively, with 10 bases between them. DNA for the CDR3: TGCGCCAGCAGTCGACGACAGGAAGAGACCCAGTACTTC. Translated, it gives CASSRRQEETQYF.

The rearrangement joins TRBV4-2 to TRBJ2-1, with a tentative D call TRBD2 (6 bases). This CDR3 has 14 amino acids. V lost 1 base and J lost 5, with 9 bases in between. Germline V gene sequence: CDR1 LGHNA, CDR2 YNFKEQ. DNA of the CDR3: TGTGCCAGCAGCCAAGGGGGCGGGGACAATGAGCAGTTCTTC. As protein: CASSQGGGDNEQFF.

This chain connects TRBV5-1 to TRBJ1-3; TRBD1 matches at 7 bases. V dropped 7 bases and J dropped 5; count of bases not matched to a gene: 9. The CDR3 runs to 14 residues. Looked up from germline, CDR1 is SGHRS and CDR2 is YFSETQ. For the CDR3, the DNA is TGCGCCAGCGCTATAGCAGGGGGTAGAAACACCATATATTTT. Amino acids: CASAIAGGRNTIYF.

The gene calls are TRBV28 and TRBJ1-5; TRBD1 aligns across 7 bases. The germline V gene encodes CDR1 MDHEN and CDR2 SYDVKM. CDR3 length: 14 residues. With 3 bases clipped from V and 2 bases from J, the junction kept 1 base outside the gene matches. The CDR3 spells CASSFGQGNQPQHF. The CDR3 region has the DNA TGTGCCAGCAGTTTCGGACAGGGCAATCAGCCCCAGCATTTT.

This clone has only one observation. The chain uses TRBV6-5 and TRBJ2-5; 9 bases align to TRBD2. V dropped 0 bases and J dropped 5; count of bases not matched to a gene: 7. CDR1 and CDR2 (germline): MNHEY, SVGAGI. This CDR3 comprises 16 residues. Here the CDR3 reads CASSYSMAAGGETQYF. The CDR3 nucleotides read TGTGCCAGCAGTTACTCGATGGCAGCGGGAGGTGAGACCCAGTACTTC.

The gene calls are TRBV6-4 and TRBJ2-1, with 10 bases that match TRBD2. J gave up 5 bases and V 4 bases, and 5 bases lay outside the gene matches. The CDR3 length is 15 residues. Germline-derived CDR1 and CDR2 are MRHNA and SNTAGT. The CDR3 protein is CASSAGLAGDNEQFF. In DNA, the CDR3 is TGTGCCAGCAGTGCGGGGCTAGCGGGGGACAATGAGCAGTTCTTC.

V and J are TRBV5-6 and TRBJ2-2; TRBD2 matches at 7 bases. J lost 0 bases, V lost 3 bases, and 5 bases had no gene match. This CDR3 is built from 16 residues. CDR1 is SGHDT, CDR2 YYEEEE, per germline. DNA for the CDR3: TGTGCCAGCAGCTGGGGACTACCGTCGAACACCGGGGAGCTGTTTTTT. Translated: CASSWGLPSNTGELFF.

The chain links TRBV25-1 to TRBJ1-4, with TRBD1 as a possible D gene (6 bases). The germline V gene encodes CDR1 MGHDK and CDR2 SYGVNS. Trimming removed 0 bases from V and 4 bases from J, with 9 bases in between. CDR3 length equals 15 residues. The CDR3 is CASSEYRGLNEKLFF. As DNA, the CDR3 is TGTGCCAGCAGTGAATACAGGGGCCTTAATGAAAAACTGTTTTTT.

The V and J genes are TRBV18 and TRBJ2-2; a weak D match, TRBD2 (6 bases). The CDR3 runs to 15 residues. Deletions cut 3 bases from V and 2 bases from J, with 10 bases between. CDR1 KGHSH and CDR2 LQKENI come from the germline V gene. CDR3 in DNA: TGTGCCAGCTCACCCATGGGGGGAAACACCGGGGAGCTGTTTTTT. Protein: CASSPMGGNTGELFF. The whole variable domain, remainder taken from reference TRBV18 and TRBJ2-2, is NAGVMQNPRHLVRRRGQEARLRCSPMKGHSHVYWYRQLPEEGLKFMVYLQKENIIDESGMPKERFSAEFPKEGPSILRIQQVVRGDSAAYFCASSPMGGNTGELFFGEGSRLTVL.

This chain uses TRBV27 with TRBJ1-6; the match to TRBD1 covers 7 bases. CDR3 length equals 15 residues. The germline V gene encodes CDR1 MNHEY and CDR2 SMNVEV (reference sequence). V lost 3 bases and J lost 7; bases outside the gene matches: 6. CDR3 sequence reads: CASSFVTGANSPLHF. The DNA of the CDR3 is TGTGCCAGCAGTTTCGTTACAGGGGCAAATTCACCCCTCCACTTT.

The chain has TRBV7-3 and TRBJ2-2; D might be TRBD2 (5 bases). V gave up 2 bases and J gave up 3 bases, with 16 bases separating them. Germline V CDR1 and CDR2: SGHTA, FQGTGA. The CDR3 length is 17 residues. Here the CDR3 DNA reads TGTGCCAGCAGCTTATGGGTGCGAGGGCTCGACACCGGGGAGCTGTTTTTT. It yields the protein CASSLWVRGLDTGELFF.

This clone was counted a few times. The chain has TRBV6-4 and TRBJ2-3; D gene ambiguous. This CDR3 contains 13 residues. Germline assignment: CDR1 MRHNA and CDR2 SNTAGT. Deletions cut 6 bases from V and 1 base from J, with 8 bases between. CDR3 sequence (DNA): TGTGCCAGCAGCTTTTCCGGCACAGATACGCAGTATTTT. It is translated as CASSFSGTDTQYF.

V and J are TRBV30 and TRBJ2-3; 10 nucleotides agree with TRBD2. With V trimmed by 3 bases and J by 4 bases, 10 bases remained unmatched. Per germline, CDR1 GTSNPN and CDR2 SVGIG (reference sequence). The CDR3 length is 16 residues. CDR3 amino acids: CAWRVSGGAGADTQYF. The CDR3, as DNA: TGTGCCTGGAGAGTAAGCGGGGGGGCCGGGGCAGATACGCAGTATTTT.

The chain couples TRBV28 to TRBJ2-3; TRBD2 matches 8 bases. The V segment lost 7 bases and the J segment 1 base; nucleotides outside the gene matches: 7. The germline gives CDR1 MDHEN, CDR2 SYDVKM. The CDR3 has 15 residues. The DNA of the CDR3 is TGTGCCAGCACTTCAGCGGGAGAGGGCACAGATACGCAGTATTTT. It yields the protein CASTSAGEGTDTQYF.

This clone was counted only a few times. V gene TRBV5-4 combines with J gene TRBJ2-3; tentatively, D is TRBD2 (6 bases). This CDR3 is built from 15 residues. Germline V CDR1 and CDR2: SGHNT, YYREEE (reference sequence). V lost 3 bases and J lost 5, with 16 bases in between. The CDR3 region is CASSSTNGGKDTQYF. CDR3 in DNA: TGTGCCAGCAGCTCAACGAACGGGGGAAAAGATACGCAGTATTTT.

This clone was counted only a few times. The rearrangement uses TRBV7-7 and TRBJ2-1; D ambiguous. V gave up 1 base and J gave up 8 bases, with 9 bases separating them. CDR1 is SSHAT, CDR2 FNYEAQ, per germline (reference sequence). This CDR3 region has 13 residues. The CDR3 coding sequence is TGTGCCAGCAGCTTAGTAGCTGGTCATGAGCAGTTCTTC. This encodes CASSLVAGHEQFF.